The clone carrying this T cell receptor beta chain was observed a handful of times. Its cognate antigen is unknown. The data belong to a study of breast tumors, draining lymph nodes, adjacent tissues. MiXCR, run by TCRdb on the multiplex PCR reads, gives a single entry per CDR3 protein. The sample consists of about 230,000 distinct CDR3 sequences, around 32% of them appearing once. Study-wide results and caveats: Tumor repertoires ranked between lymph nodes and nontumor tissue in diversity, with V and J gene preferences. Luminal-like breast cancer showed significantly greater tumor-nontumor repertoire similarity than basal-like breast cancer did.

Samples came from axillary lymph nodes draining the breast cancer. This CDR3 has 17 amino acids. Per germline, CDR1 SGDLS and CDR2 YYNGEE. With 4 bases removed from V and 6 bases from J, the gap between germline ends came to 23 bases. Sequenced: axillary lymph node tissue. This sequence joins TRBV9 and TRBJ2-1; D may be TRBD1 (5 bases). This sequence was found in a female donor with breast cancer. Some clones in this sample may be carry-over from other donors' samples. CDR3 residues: CASSYLTSFDSLNEQFF. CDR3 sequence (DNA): TGTGCCAGCAGCTACCTTACCTCTTTCGACAGTCTCAATGAGCAGTTCTTC.